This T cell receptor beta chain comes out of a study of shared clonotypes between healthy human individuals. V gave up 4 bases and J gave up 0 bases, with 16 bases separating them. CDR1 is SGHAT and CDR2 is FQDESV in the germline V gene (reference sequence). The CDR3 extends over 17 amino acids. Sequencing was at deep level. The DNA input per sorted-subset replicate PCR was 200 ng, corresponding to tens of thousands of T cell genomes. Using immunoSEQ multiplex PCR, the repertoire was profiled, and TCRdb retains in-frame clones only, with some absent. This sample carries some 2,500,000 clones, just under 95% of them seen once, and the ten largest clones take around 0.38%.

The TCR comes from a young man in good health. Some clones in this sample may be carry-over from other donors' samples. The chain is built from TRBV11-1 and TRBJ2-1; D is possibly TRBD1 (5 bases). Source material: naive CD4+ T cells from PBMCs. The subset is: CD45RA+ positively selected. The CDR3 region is CASSSPSGARSYNEQFF. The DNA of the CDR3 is TGTGCCAGCAGCTCTCCCTCTGGGGCCCGCTCCTACAATGAGCAGTTCTTC.